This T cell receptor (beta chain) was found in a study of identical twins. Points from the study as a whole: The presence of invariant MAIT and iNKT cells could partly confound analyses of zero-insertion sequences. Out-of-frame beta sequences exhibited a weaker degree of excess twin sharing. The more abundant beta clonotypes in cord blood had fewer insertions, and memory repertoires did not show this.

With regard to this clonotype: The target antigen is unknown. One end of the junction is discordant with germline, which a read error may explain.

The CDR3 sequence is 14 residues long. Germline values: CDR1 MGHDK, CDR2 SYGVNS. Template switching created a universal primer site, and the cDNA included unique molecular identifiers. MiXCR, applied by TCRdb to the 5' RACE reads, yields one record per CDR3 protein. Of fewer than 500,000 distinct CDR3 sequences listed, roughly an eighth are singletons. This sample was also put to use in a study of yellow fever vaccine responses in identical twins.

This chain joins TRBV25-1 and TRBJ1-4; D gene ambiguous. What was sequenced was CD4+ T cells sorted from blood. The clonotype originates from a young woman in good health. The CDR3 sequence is CASSVTGLNGKLFF. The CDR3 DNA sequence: TGTGCCAGCAGTGTAACCGGGTTAAATGGAAAACTGTTTTTT.